The present entry profiles one T cell receptor (beta chain) with its context. Its antigen is undetermined. The donors were all healthy and Caucasian. Germline V gene sequence: CDR1 SGHKS, CDR2 YYEKEE (reference sequence). Deletions cut 0 bases from V and 1 base from J, with 10 bases between. The CDR3 has 15 amino acids. This sample is drawn from a study of identical twins. A universal primer site was incorporated via template switching, and the cDNA contained unique molecular identifiers. One entry per CDR3 protein, called by TCRdb with MiXCR from the 5' RACE reads. This sample has approximately 230,000 distinct CDR3 sequences, with over 12% found just once. Whole-study results and caveats: Fewer insertions were carried by abundant cord blood beta clonotypes, but none was seen in memory repertoires. There is a chance that invariant MAIT and iNKT cells partially muddied zero-insertion analyses.

Input material: memory (CD45RO+) T cells sorted from blood. This TCR derives from a woman under 30 in good health. The rearrangement joins TRBV5-5 to TRBJ1-1; unclear D gene. The CDR3 here is CASSLAPLPNTEAFF. For the CDR3, the DNA is TGTGCCAGCAGCTTGGCTCCACTCCCGAACACTGAAGCTTTCTTT.